This entry lists 14 T cell receptor beta chains sequenced from one sample in a study of T-cell reconstitution after alpha-beta-depleted transplantation in children. Preparation of the TCRbeta library involved a method that used unique molecular identifiers. TCRdb recomputed calls from the PCR reads with MiXCR, one row per CDR3 protein. The sample contains around 680,000 distinct CDR3 sequences, around 17% of which appear only once. The sample in question was PBMCs from the stem cell graft donor, obtained from the stem cell graft. These receptors all stem from a human donor who donated a stem cell graft to a child with acute myeloid leukemia.

About this clonotype itself: At one of its ends the junction is not consistent with the germline gene, which may arise from a read error. The gene calls are TRBV5-6 and TRBJ2-1; D uncertain. The germline CDR1 and CDR2 sequences are SGHDT and YYEEEE. The CDR3 is 15 amino acids. CDR3 coding DNA: TGTGCCAACAGCTGGTGGGCCTCCGACTACAATGAGCAGTTCTTC. Translated, it gives CANSWWASDYNEQFF.

This clonotype has only a few counts. The chain recombines TRBV4-3 with TRBJ2-1; 7 positions match TRBD2. CDR1 LGHNA and CDR2 YSLEER come from the germline V gene. The CDR3 consists of 13 residues. V shed 3 bases and J 9 bases; nucleotides not matched to a gene: 5. The CDR3 loop is CASSHTSEGEQFF. In DNA form, the CDR3 reads TGCGCCAGCAGCCATACTAGCGAGGGTGAGCAGTTCTTC.

This chain joins TRBV9 and TRBJ2-7; D possibly matches TRBD1 or TRBD2 (5 bases each). Germline assignment: CDR1 SGDLS and CDR2 YYNGEE. Trimming cost V 4 bases and J 0 bases, with 23 bases left between them. The length of the CDR3 is 18 residues. The DNA for the CDR3 is TGTGCCAGCAGCCCCCTCTTGGTGGAGGACATAAGCTCCTACGAGCAGTACTTC. It translates to CASSPLLVEDISSYEQYF.

This clonotype has a handful of counts. In nucleotides, the CDR3 is TGTGCCACCAGTGATCGGCAACAGGTGCTCCGGAACACTGAAGCTTTCTTT. It encodes CATSDRQQVLRNTEAFF. The chain uses TRBV24-1 and TRBJ1-1, with D perhaps matching TRBD1 (5 bases). CDR1 is KGHDR, CDR2 SFDVKD, per germline. The V and J ends lost 3 bases and 1 base respectively, with 17 bases between them. There are 17 residues in the CDR3.

For this clonotype: A much larger clone is a single base away; this may be a read error. This chain joins TRBV20-1 and TRBJ1-5; TRBD1 is a possible D gene (5 bases). This CDR3 is built from 13 residues. CDR1 and CDR2 from the germline V gene are DFQATT and SNEGSKA (reference sequence). CDR3 nucleotide sequence: TGCAGTGCTAGGGGGACCTTCTTACAGCCCCAGCGTTTT. It yields the protein CSARGTFLQPQRF.

The rearrangement uses TRBV7-2 and TRBJ2-3; weak D call: TRBD1 (7 bases). The CDR3 spans 16 residues. The V gene's germline CDR1 is SGHTA and CDR2 FQGNSA. Trimming cost V 4 bases and J 0 bases, with 14 bases left between them. DNA for the CDR3: TGTGCCAGCAGCTCCCAGGGGGGCTTTAGCACAGATACGCAGTATTTT. Protein product: CASSSQGGFSTDTQYF.

V usage is TRBV7-2 and J usage is TRBJ2-7, with 11 nucleotides matching TRBD2. The CDR3 extends over 15 amino acids. V trimming: 5 bases; J trimming: 4 bases; junction bases outside the gene matches: 7. Germline values: CDR1 SGHTA, CDR2 FQGNSA. CDR3 sequence reads: CASSTRLAGRYEQYF. Here the CDR3 DNA reads TGTGCCAGCAGCACCCGACTAGCGGGGCGTTACGAGCAGTACTTC.

The sample holds a few counts of this clonotype. V is TRBV20-1 and J is TRBJ2-7; 10 positions match TRBD2. Trimming took 4 bases from V and 2 from J; bases not matched to a gene: 8. This CDR3 has 15 residues. Germline loops: CDR1 DFQATT, CDR2 SNEGSKA (reference sequence). CDR3 coding DNA: TGCAGTGCTACCTCTAGCGGGGGAATCACCTACGAGCAGTACTTC. Residues: CSATSSGGITYEQYF.

The sample holds a few counts of this clonotype. The rearrangement links TRBV12-3 or TRBV12-4 to TRBJ1-3, with D unresolved. This CDR3 is built from 16 residues. V lost 3 bases, J lost 0 bases, and 12 bases lay in between. The CDR3 loop reads CASSLPVQSSGNTIYF. The CDR3 coding sequence is TGTGCCAGCAGTTTGCCGGTACAGAGCTCTGGAAACACCATATATTTT.

This clonotype was counted a few times. This chain joins TRBV29-1 and TRBJ1-2; 7 nucleotides align to TRBD1. V was pared by 7 bases and J by 2 bases, with 13 bases of the junction left unmatched. Germline V CDR1 and CDR2: SQVTM, ANQGSEA. The CDR3 is 15 residues long. CDR3 in DNA: TGCAGCGCTTCTTTGTGGGGACAGCCCAACTATGGCTACACCTTC. Translated: CSASLWGQPNYGYTF.

V is TRBV20-1 and J is TRBJ1-5; no clear D gene. Per germline, CDR1 DFQATT and CDR2 SNEGSKA (reference sequence). This CDR3 contains 13 residues. V lost 6 bases and J lost 7, with 16 bases in between. The CDR3, as DNA: TGCAGTGCAGGTGGATCTGCCGGCCAGCCCCAGCATTTT. Translating it yields CSAGGSAGQPQHF.

Many counts were recorded for this clonotype. The chain couples TRBV6-1 to TRBJ1-5; D gene ambiguous. V lost 3 bases and J lost 0, with 9 bases in between. CDR3 size: 15 residues. CDR1 and CDR2 from the germline V gene are MNHNS and SASEGT. The CDR3 nucleotides are TGTGCCAGCAGTGAGAGGCTTTATAGCAATCAGCCCCAGCATTTT. Protein product: CASSERLYSNQPQHF.

In its sample, this clonotype was seen a few times. V usage is TRBV29-1 and J usage is TRBJ2-1, with TRBD2 matching over 8 bases. The V and J ends lost 3 bases and 0 bases, in that order; junction bases with no gene match: 1. CDR1 and CDR2 (germline): SQVTM, ANQGSEA. The CDR3 contains 14 residues. The DNA for the CDR3 is TGCAGCGTTGACGCGGGAGGCTCCTACAATGAGCAGTTCTTC. Its translation: CSVDAGGSYNEQFF.

This clonotype appeared once. The V call is TRBV5-5, the J call TRBJ2-2; possibly TRBD1 for D (6 bases). The germline gives CDR1 SGHKS, CDR2 YYEKEE (reference sequence). There are 15 residues in the CDR3. V lost 5 bases to trimming and J lost 9 bases, with 20 bases between them. CDR3 region: CASSRPSQGPRELFF. The CDR3 DNA is TGTGCCAGCAGTCGCCCCTCACAGGGTCCCCGGGAGCTGTTTTTT.